This T cell receptor beta chain was retrieved from a study of cytomegalovirus exposure and HLA in healthy donors. Study overall: Genotyping of 400 or so donors showed that approximately 83% belonged to the Caucasian-associated ancestry cluster.

PCR amplification relied on 60 Vbeta primers (plus 13 Jbeta primers). Method: immunoSEQ multiplex PCR; TCRdb's copy keeps in-frame clones and lacks some. The data contain 120,000 or so clones, 80% of them singletons. CDR3 length equals 14 residues. Germline lookup yields CDR1 SGHDT and CDR2 YYEEEE. The V gene lost 2 bases and the J gene lost 10 bases, with 13 bases spanning the gap. Study-level results: TCR beta sequences reportedly predicted the HLA-A and HLA-B alleles of most subjects accurately. It was reportedly the case that the classifier diagnosed cytomegalovirus status with high specificity and sensitivity.

Concerning this clone: The antigen remains unidentified.

Sequences were obtained from PBMCs. The TCR sequence derives from a man aged 35 to 55 in good health and CMV-seronegative. The rearrangement links TRBV5-6 to TRBJ1-6; a possible D gene is TRBD1 (5 bases). CDR3 residues: CASSLPGRGSPLHF. The CDR3, as DNA: TGTGCCAGCAGCTTACCAGGACGGGGGTCACCCCTCCACTTT.